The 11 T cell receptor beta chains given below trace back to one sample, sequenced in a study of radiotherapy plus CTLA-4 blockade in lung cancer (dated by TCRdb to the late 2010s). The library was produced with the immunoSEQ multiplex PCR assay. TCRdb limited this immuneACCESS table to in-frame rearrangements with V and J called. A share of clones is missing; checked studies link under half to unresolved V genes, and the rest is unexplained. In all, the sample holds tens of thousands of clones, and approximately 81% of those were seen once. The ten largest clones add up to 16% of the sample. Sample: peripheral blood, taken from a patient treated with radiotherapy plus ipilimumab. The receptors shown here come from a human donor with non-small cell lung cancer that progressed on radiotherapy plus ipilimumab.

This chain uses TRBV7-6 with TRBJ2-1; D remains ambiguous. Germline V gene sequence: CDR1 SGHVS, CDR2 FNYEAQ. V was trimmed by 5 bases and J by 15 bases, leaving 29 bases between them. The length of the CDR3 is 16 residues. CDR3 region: CASSPLLGSLDPRLFF. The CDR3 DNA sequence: TGTGCCAGCAGCCCGCTATTAGGCTCTCTAGACCCGCGGTTGTTCTTC.

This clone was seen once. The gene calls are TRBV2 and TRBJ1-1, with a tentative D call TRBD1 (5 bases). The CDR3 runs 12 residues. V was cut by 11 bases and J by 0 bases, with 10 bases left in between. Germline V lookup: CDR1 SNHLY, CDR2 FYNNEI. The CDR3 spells CAQGLMNTEAFF. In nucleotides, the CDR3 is TGTGCCCAGGGACTGATGAACACTGAAGCTTTCTTT.

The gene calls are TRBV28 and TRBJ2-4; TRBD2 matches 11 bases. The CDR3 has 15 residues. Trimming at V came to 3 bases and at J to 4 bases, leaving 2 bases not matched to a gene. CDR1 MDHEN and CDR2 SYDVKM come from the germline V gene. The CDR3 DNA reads TGTGCCAGCAGTTTGGGACTAGCGGTAAAAAACATTCAGTACTTC. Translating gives CASSLGLAVKNIQYF.

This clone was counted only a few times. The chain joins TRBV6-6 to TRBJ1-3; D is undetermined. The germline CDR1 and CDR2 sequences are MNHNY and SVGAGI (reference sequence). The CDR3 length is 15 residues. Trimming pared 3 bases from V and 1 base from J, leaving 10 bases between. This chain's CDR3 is CASSYGPTSGNTIYF. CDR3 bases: TGTGCCAGCAGTTATGGGCCGACTTCTGGAAACACCATATATTTT.

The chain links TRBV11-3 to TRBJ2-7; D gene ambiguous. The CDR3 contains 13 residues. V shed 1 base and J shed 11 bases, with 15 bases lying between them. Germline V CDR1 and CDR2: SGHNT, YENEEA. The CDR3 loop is CASSLGPSGFEYF. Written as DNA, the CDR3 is TGTGCCAGCAGCTTAGGGCCCAGTGGATTCGAGTACTTC.

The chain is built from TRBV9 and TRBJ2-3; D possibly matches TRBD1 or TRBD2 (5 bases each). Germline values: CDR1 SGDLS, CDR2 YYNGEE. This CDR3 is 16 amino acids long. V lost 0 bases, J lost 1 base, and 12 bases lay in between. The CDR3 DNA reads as TGTGCCAGCAGCGTAGATGCGTCGGGGCGCACAGATACGCAGTATTTT. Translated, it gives CASSVDASGRTDTQYF.

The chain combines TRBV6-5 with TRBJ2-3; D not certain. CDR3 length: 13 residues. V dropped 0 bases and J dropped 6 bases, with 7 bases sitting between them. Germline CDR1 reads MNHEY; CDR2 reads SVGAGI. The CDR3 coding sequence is TGTGCCAGCAGTTACTCAAAGCGCGATACGCAGTATTTT. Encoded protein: CASSYSKRDTQYF.

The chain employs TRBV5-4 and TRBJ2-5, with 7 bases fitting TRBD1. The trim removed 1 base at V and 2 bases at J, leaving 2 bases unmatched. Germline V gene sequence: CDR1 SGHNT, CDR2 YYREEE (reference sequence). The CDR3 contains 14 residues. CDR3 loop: CASSLQGVQETQYF. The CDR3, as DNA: TGTGCCAGCAGCTTGCAGGGGGTACAAGAGACCCAGTACTTC. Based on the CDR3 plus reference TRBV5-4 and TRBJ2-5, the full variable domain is ETGVTQSPTHLIKTRGQQVTLRCSSQSGHNTVSWYQQALGQGPQFIFQYYREEENGRGNFPPRFSGLQFPNYSSELNVNALELDDSALYLCASSLQGVQETQYFGPGTRLLVL.

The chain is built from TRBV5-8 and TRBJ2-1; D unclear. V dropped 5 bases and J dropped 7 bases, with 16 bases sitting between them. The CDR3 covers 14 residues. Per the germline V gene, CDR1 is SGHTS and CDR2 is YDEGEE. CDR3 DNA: TGTGCCAGCAGTCCGGACCTAGTTGCAAATGAGCAGTTCTTC. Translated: CASSPDLVANEQFF.

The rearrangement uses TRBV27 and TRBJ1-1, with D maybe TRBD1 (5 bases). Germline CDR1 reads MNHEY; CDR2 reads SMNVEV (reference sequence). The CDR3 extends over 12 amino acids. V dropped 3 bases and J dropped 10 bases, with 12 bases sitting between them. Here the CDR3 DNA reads TGTGCCAGCAGTTTTACGGGGGATCTAGCTTTCTTT. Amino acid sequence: CASSFTGDLAFF.

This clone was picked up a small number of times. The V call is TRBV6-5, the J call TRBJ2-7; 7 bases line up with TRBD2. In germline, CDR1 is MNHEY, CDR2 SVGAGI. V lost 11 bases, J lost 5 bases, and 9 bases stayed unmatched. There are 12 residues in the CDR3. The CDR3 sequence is CASGGGLHEQYF. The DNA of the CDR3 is TGTGCCTCGGGCGGGGGTTTGCACGAGCAGTACTTC.